These 10 T cell receptor beta chains were all obtained from the same sample, sequenced in a study of T-cell reconstitution after alpha-beta-depleted transplantation in children. The library targeted TCRbeta and was prepared with unique molecular identifiers. TCRdb re-called the PCR reads with MiXCR, one entry per CDR3 protein. Here the sample spans approximately 300,000 distinct CDR3 sequences, around a tenth being singletons. The input for sequencing was peripheral blood, taken 180 days after TCRalphabeta/CD19-depleted stem cell transplant. The receptor set was obtained from a male patient between 2 and 9 years old who had a stem cell transplant for chronic granulomatous disease, so the T cells may come from the graft donor.

This chain connects TRBV6-2 or TRBV6-3 to TRBJ1-1; 7 positions agree with TRBD1. This CDR3 has 14 residues. Germline assignment: CDR1 MNHEY and CDR2 SVGEGT. J was trimmed by 8 bases and V by 6 bases; bases with no gene match: 12. The CDR3 DNA is TGTGCCAGCAGGATCGACAGGGTTGGTTCAGAAGCTTTCTTT. The encoded protein is CASRIDRVGSEAFF.

This clonotype was recorded at least ten times. The chain employs TRBV7-9 and TRBJ2-6; possibly TRBD1 for D (5 bases). The V end lost 4 bases, the J end lost 6 bases, and 13 bases lay between the germline ends. Germline V CDR1 and CDR2: SEHNR, FQNEAQ (reference sequence). This CDR3 has 15 amino acids. The CDR3 reads CASSSDIPLANVLTF. The CDR3 nucleotides are TGTGCCAGCAGCTCGGACATCCCCCTGGCCAACGTCCTGACTTTC.

In its sample, this clonotype was seen many times. This chain connects TRBV29-1 to TRBJ2-1; TRBD1 matches at 8 bases. The CDR3 contains 15 residues. Germline V lookup: CDR1 SQVTM, CDR2 ANQGSEA. The trim removed 6 bases at V and 6 bases at J, leaving 13 bases unmatched. The CDR3, as DNA: TGCAGCGTCGGGACAGGAAAGGGCCCGGCCAATGAGCAGTTCTTC. Its translation: CSVGTGKGPANEQFF.

This clonotype showed up many times. The rearrangement links TRBV7-9 to TRBJ2-5, with D possibly TRBD2 on 5 matching bases. With 6 bases removed from V and 5 bases from J, the gap between germline ends came to 13 bases. The CDR3 is made up of 13 amino acids. Germline lookup yields CDR1 SEHNR and CDR2 FQNEAQ (reference sequence). This CDR3 is CASRAEGVETQYF. The CDR3 coding sequence is TGTGCCAGCAGGGCTGAGGGAGTCGAGACCCAGTACTTC.

This clonotype occurred many times. In DNA form, the CDR3 reads TGCGCCAGCAGCTTGAGGTCTAGCGGGAACTCCTACAATGAGCAGTTCTTC. This sequence encodes CASSLRSSGNSYNEQFF. The gene calls are TRBV5-1 and TRBJ2-1; 9 bases agree with TRBD2. V lost 1 base and J lost 0; bases outside the gene matches: 5. The CDR3 runs 17 residues. CDR1 and CDR2 from the germline V gene are SGHRS and YFSETQ.

As regards this clonotype: A much larger clone lies one base from this, so it may be a read error. CDR3 nucleotides: TGTGCCAGCAGCTTAGGTCCAGGGGCCTCTGGAAACACCTTATATTTT. Amino acid sequence: CASSLGPGASGNTLYF. V usage is TRBV7-6 and J usage is TRBJ1-3; D may be TRBD1 (6 bases). The CDR3 length is 16 residues. Germline V lookup: CDR1 SGHVS, CDR2 FNYEAQ. The full variable domain, its missing parts supplied by reference TRBV7-6 and TRBJ1-3, is GAGVSQSPRYKVTKRGQDVALRCDPISGHVSLYWYRQALGQGPEFLTYFNYEAQQDKSGLPNDRFSAERPEGSISTLTIQRTEQRDSAMYRCASSLGPGASGNTLYFGEGSWLTVV.

This clonotype has only one observation. This may be a read error, as it is one base from a much larger clone. The chain is built from TRBV20-1 and TRBJ2-2; D is uncertain. V was shortened by 7 bases and J by 8 bases, with 14 bases between the two germline ends. Germline V gene data show CDR1 as DFQATT and CDR2 as SNEGSKA (reference sequence). CDR3 size: 12 residues. CDR3: CSVSSLDGELFF. The CDR3, as DNA: TGCAGTGTAAGTTCTCTTGATGGGGAGCTGTTTTTT.

Ten or more counts support this clonotype. This chain links TRBV4-3 with TRBJ2-1; D ambiguous. CDR1 is LGHNA and CDR2 is YSLEER in the germline V gene. The V gene lost 2 bases and the J gene lost 7 bases, with 18 bases spanning the gap. The CDR3 covers 16 residues. CDR3: CASSQSLSTYPNEQFF. Written as DNA, the CDR3 is TGCGCCAGCAGCCAATCGTTGTCAACCTACCCGAATGAGCAGTTCTTC.

This clonotype has only a few counts. V is TRBV7-2 and J is TRBJ1-3; no firm D call. V was pared by 4 bases and J by 8 bases, with 15 bases between. There are 14 residues in the CDR3. Looked up from germline, CDR1 is SGHTA and CDR2 is FQGNSA. The chain's CDR3 is CASSSRRGRHTIYF. The CDR3 DNA follows: TGTGCCAGCAGCTCGAGGCGGGGTCGACACACCATATATTTT. Combining the CDR3 with reference TRBV7-2 and TRBJ1-3 gives the whole variable domain GAGVSQSPSNKVTEKGKDVELRCDPISGHTALYWYRQSLGQGLEFLIYFQGNSAPDKSGLPSDRFSAERTGGSVSTLTIQRTQQEDSAVYLCASSSRRGRHTIYFGEGSWLTVV.

This clonotype was counted ten times or more. The gene calls are TRBV19 and TRBJ1-5, with D tentatively TRBD1 (5 bases). Trimming stripped 5 bases from V and 7 bases from J, with 12 bases between. The CDR3 is made up of 13 amino acids. Germline V gene lookup returns CDR1 LNHDA and CDR2 SQIVND (reference sequence). Written as DNA, the CDR3 is TGTGCCAGTAGTGTCAGACAGTGGCAGCCCCAGCATTTT. Amino acid sequence: CASSVRQWQPQHF. The full variable domain, in which reference TRBV19 and TRBJ1-5 provide the parts outside the CDR3, is DGGITQSPKYLFRKEGQNVTLSCEQNLNHDAMYWYRQDPGQGLRLIYYSQIVNDFQKGDIAEGYSVSREKKESFPLTVTSAQKNPTAFYLCASSVRQWQPQHFGDGTRLSIL.